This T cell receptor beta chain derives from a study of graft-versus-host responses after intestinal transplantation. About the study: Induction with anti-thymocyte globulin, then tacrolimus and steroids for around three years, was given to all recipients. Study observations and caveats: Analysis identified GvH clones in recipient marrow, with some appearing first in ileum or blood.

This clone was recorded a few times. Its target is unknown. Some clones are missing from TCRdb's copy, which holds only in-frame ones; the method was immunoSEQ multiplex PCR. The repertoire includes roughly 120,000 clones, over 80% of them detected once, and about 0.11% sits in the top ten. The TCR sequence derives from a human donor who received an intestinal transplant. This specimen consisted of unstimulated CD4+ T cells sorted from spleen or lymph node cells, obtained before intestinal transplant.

The CDR3, as DNA: TGTGCCAGCTCACCCACCGTCTACGAGCAGTACTTC. Its translation is CASSPTVYEQYF. The chain recombines TRBV18 with TRBJ2-7; D uncertain. The CDR3 has 12 amino acids. Looked up from germline, CDR1 is KGHSH and CDR2 is LQKENI. V lost 3 bases and J 3 bases, leaving 6 bases between the germline ends.